A single T cell receptor beta chain is shown here with its context. Its antigen is currently unknown. Germline assignment: CDR1 GTSNPN and CDR2 SVGIG (reference sequence). The CDR3 runs to 12 residues. V lost 3 bases to trimming and J lost 6 bases, with 12 bases between them. The sample is drawn from a study of beta chain features in type 1 diabetes. Study conclusions and caveats: Patients with Type 1 diabetes showed moderately but significantly shorter TCRB CDR3s in all four CD4+ subsets.

All of the isolated RNA was reverse transcribed, so expressed TCRB transcripts were sequenced. Sequenced by immunoSEQ multiplex PCR; TCRdb stores in-frame clones only, minus some. Of around 250,000 clones detected, roughly 13% appear once; the ten largest clones hold about 0.018%. This TCR derives from a man aged 25 to 40 with type 1 diabetes. The sequenced sample consisted of naive CD4+ T cells from blood. The chain links TRBV30 to TRBJ2-7; perhaps TRBD2 as D (5 bases). The DNA of the CDR3 is TGTGCCTGGAGGCTAGCCGGGCTCGAGCAGTACTTC. Protein product: CAWRLAGLEQYF.